One and the same sample provided the 6 T cell receptor beta chains below, sequenced in a study of regulatory T cells in long-lasting Graves disease. iRepertoire HTBI primers and Arm-PCR of CDR3 regions built TCR beta libraries. TCRdb analysed the multiplex PCR reads with MiXCR anew, one entry per CDR3 protein. The sample includes 400,000 or so distinct CDR3 sequences, 20% to 25% of them seen just once. Time point noted: persistent/refractory GD, antithyroid drugs over 5 years with positive TRAb. Preparation of the TCR library used RNA extracted from PBMCs. The sequenced sample was peripheral blood mononuclear cells (PBMCs), obtained when the disease was refractory, from a patient treated with antithyroid drugs. The receptor set was obtained from a female donor with Graves disease.

This clonotype occurred many times. The chain recombines TRBV13 with TRBJ2-7; the D is unclear. V lost 3 bases and J lost 2, with 11 bases in between. The CDR3 length is 14 residues. Germline lookup yields CDR1 PRHDT and CDR2 FYEKMQ (reference sequence). The CDR3 DNA is TGTGCCAGCAGCTTGAACCCGTTAACCTACGAGCAGTACTTC. This codes for CASSLNPLTYEQYF.

This chain uses TRBV20-1 with TRBJ2-2; TRBD2 matches at 11 bases. The CDR3 spans 14 residues. Germline V gene data show CDR1 as DFQATT and CDR2 as SNEGSKA (reference sequence). V lost 5 bases to trimming and J lost 4 bases; unmatched junction nucleotides: 3. CDR3 nucleotides: TGCAGTGCTCTAGCGGGAGGTGGCACCGGGGAGCTGTTTTTT. Its translation is CSALAGGGTGELFF.

The chain joins TRBV20-1 to TRBJ1-6, with TRBD1 matching 7 bases. CDR1 is DFQATT and CDR2 is SNEGSKA in the germline V gene (reference sequence). The CDR3 extends over 15 amino acids. Trimming cost V 2 bases and J 7 bases; bases outside gene matches: 8. The CDR3 loop reads CSARSTGESNSPLHF. For the CDR3, the DNA is TGCAGTGCTAGAAGCACAGGGGAAAGCAATTCACCCCTCCACTTT.

This clonotype was seen repeatedly, ten times or more. The J gene is TRBJ1-1, the V gene TRBV6-1; TRBD1 agrees at 7 bases. V gave up 6 bases and J gave up 8 bases; unmatched junction bases: 18. The CDR3 runs 16 residues. The V gene's germline CDR1 is MNHNS and CDR2 SASEGT. The CDR3 bases are TGTGCCAGCAGCTCACACGGGGAGACAGGGAACATGGAAGCTTTCTTT. Protein: CASSSHGETGNMEAFF.

This clonotype appeared a few times. This clone may be a read error of a much larger clone one base away. The chain combines TRBV6-1 with TRBJ2-7; possibly TRBD1 for D (6 bases). This CDR3 has 17 residues. With 3 bases removed from V and 3 bases from J, the gap between germline ends came to 21 bases. Looked up from germline, CDR1 is MNHNS and CDR2 is SASEGT. The CDR3 region has the DNA TGTGCCAGCAGTGAGGGGGCTAGGGCGAAGGTGCGCTACGAGCAGTACTTC. Translation: CASSEGARAKVRYEQYF.

In its sample, this clonotype was seen a few times. CDR3 DNA: TGTGCCAGCAGCTTACTATTAAACCTGAACACTGAAGCTTTCTTT. Encoded protein: CASSLLLNLNTEAFF. This chain connects TRBV7-2 to TRBJ1-1; no definite D call. The CDR3 spans 15 residues. V dropped 2 bases and J dropped 0 bases, with 10 bases sitting between them. The germline V gene has CDR1 SGHTA and CDR2 FQGNSA.